This record looks at one TCR beta chain sequence and its context. These data originate in a study of blood T cell repertoires in COVID-19. About the study: Researchers got acute and convalescent COVID-19 samples from the United States, Italy and Spain. PBMCs, B-cell-depleted T cells, or T cells provided the cDNA or gDNA that made up the material.

Source study methods: Estimates of nucleated cell counts were drawn from the amplification of reference gene primers. Measured with immunoSEQ multiplex PCR; TCRdb has only the in-frame clones, and not every one. From that table come the V and J calls and clone size; the DNA was used to work out D and trimming. The sample has around 120,000 clones, 75% to 90% seen once; the top ten hold around 32%. The J segment lost 3 bases and the V segment lost 4 bases, leaving 11 bases of the junction unmatched. Germline lookup yields CDR1 SGHRS and CDR2 YFSETQ. This CDR3 has 18 amino acids. The chain recombines TRBV5-1 with TRBJ2-1; 12 bases are shared with TRBD2. The TCR comes from a woman older than 75 with acute or convalescent COVID-19. The sample was peripheral blood. The CDR3 loop is CASSPRHRTSGVYNEQFF. CDR3 in DNA: TGCGCCAGCAGCCCACGACACCGGACTAGCGGGGTCTACAATGAGCAGTTCTTC. Filled out from reference TRBV5-1 and TRBJ2-1, the complete variable domain reads KAGVTQTPRYLIKTRGQQVTLSCSPISGHRSVSWYQQTPGQGLQFLFEYFSETQRNKGNFPGRFSGRQFSNSRSEMNVSTLELGDSALYLCASSPRHRTSGVYNEQFFGPGTRLTVL.